These T cell receptor beta chains were read from a single sample in a study of beta chain features in type 1 diabetes. Produced via immunoSEQ multiplex PCR; TCRdb's table is partial and in-frame only. Seen here are 250,000 or so clones, about 30% observed once, and the top ten hold 3% to 4%. The sample comprised central memory CD4+ T cells from blood. These TCRs come from a young man in good health. Each CDR3 is given with its conserved first and last residue. D genes are given only for firm matches. Where a row states a size, it is once, few, many or the class of an expanded clone; other rows omit it.

NA	TRBV27	NA	TRBJ2-7	TGTGCCAGCAGTCAAGCCGGACAGACAAATTCTTACGAGCAGTACTTC	CASSQAGQTNSYEQYF
few	TRBV28	NA	TRBJ2-7	TGTGCCAGCAGGCCCGGGTCTGGGGCCACCGAGCAGTACTTC	CASRPGSGATEQYF
NA	TRBV30	NA	TRBJ1-1	TGTGCCTGTACTCGGGGGAACACTGAAGCTTTCTTT	CACTRGNTEAFF
NA	TRBV7-2	TRBD2	TRBJ2-3	TGTGCCAGCAGTTGGGTGGGGACTAGCGTAGATACGCAGTATTTT	CASSWVGTSVDTQYF
few	TRBV4-2	TRBD2	TRBJ2-1	TGTGCCAGCAGCCAAGATTTGGCTAGCGGGGGCCGCAATGAGCAGTTCTTC	CASSQDLASGGRNEQFF
many	TRBV5-6	NA	TRBJ1-6	TGTGCCAGCAGCTTGGGATATGGGAATTCACCCCTCCACTTT	CASSLGYGNSPLHF
NA	TRBV2	NA	TRBJ1-4	TGTGCCAGCAATGGGGCAGGGTTATCGAATGAAAAACTGTTTTTT	CASNGAGLSNEKLFF
NA	TRBV29-1	NA	TRBJ2-7	TGCAGCGTTGAGACGGCATCCTACGAGCAGTACTTC	CSVETASYEQYF
few	TRBV21-1	NA	TRBJ2-7	TGTGCCAGCAGCAAAGGGACAGACCCCTACGAGCAGTACTTC	CASSKGTDPYEQYF
once	TRBV6-6	NA	TRBJ1-1	TGTGCCAGCAGTTACGGCCAGGGGAACACTGAAGCTTTCTTT	CASSYGQGNTEAFF
NA	TRBV18	NA	TRBJ2-2	TGTGCCAGCTCACCAATAACAGATCTCACCGGGGAGCTGTTTTTT	CASSPITDLTGELFF
NA	TRBV29-1	NA	TRBJ1-1	TGCAGCGTTGAAAGAGAGGGGCCTGAAGCTTTCTTT	CSVEREGPEAFF
NA	TRBV9	TRBD1	TRBJ2-7	TGTGCCAGCAGCTCCCGCCGGACAGGCCTTTCCTCCTACGAGCAGTACTTC	CASSSRRTGLSSYEQYF
NA	TRBV4-3	TRBD1	TRBJ2-1	TGCGCCAGCAGCCAAGCTCGGACAGGGCGAGGCACCTACAATGAGCAGTTCTTC	CASSQARTGRGTYNEQFF
NA	TRBV5-6	NA	TRBJ1-1	TGTGCCAGCAATATGGCGGGATCTACTGAAGCTTTCTTT	CASNMAGSTEAFF
NA	TRBV5-4	NA	TRBJ1-1	TGTGCCAGCAGCACGGGTCCAATGAACACTGAAGCTTTCTTT	CASSTGPMNTEAFF
many	TRBV29-1	NA	TRBJ2-3	TGCAGCGTTGGGAGAGACACAGATACGCAGTATTTT	CSVGRDTDTQYF
NA	TRBV4-1	NA	TRBJ2-1	TGCGCCAGCAGGTGGGACGCCTACAATGAGCAGTTCTTC	CASRWDAYNEQFF
few	TRBV29-1	TRBD1	TRBJ2-5	TGCAGCGTCCACAGGGGGCGGGAGACCCAGTACTTC	CSVHRGRETQYF
NA	TRBV30	TRBD1	TRBJ1-3	TGTGCCTGGACCTCCAGGGGGGGCTACTCTGGAAACACCATATATTTT	CAWTSRGGYSGNTIYF
NA	TRBV10-3	TRBD2	TRBJ2-3	TGTGCCACCCAAACTAGCGGGGACAACACAGATACGCAGTATTTT	CATQTSGDNTDTQYF
few	TRBV30	NA	TRBJ1-5	TGTGCCTGGAGTGCACAGGCTGATCAGCCCCAGCATTTT	CAWSAQADQPQHF
NA	TRBV4-3	NA	TRBJ2-3	TGCGCCAGCAGCTCCCGTTCCCCGGCGGATACGCAGTATTTT	CASSSRSPADTQYF
few	TRBV29-1	NA	TRBJ2-1	TGCAGCGTTGAAGGGGTGGGAGCCTCCTACAATGAGCAGTTCTTC	CSVEGVGASYNEQFF
NA	TRBV11-2	NA	TRBJ2-3	TGTGCCAGCAGCTTAGAGAGTCAGGGACGGGCTCTCTTT	CASSLESQGRALF
many	TRBV5-6	NA	TRBJ1-5	TGTGCCAGCAGCTTGCCGGGGGAGAGTCAGCCCCAGCATTTT	CASSLPGESQPQHF
NA	TRBV6-5	TRBD1	TRBJ1-2	TGTGCCAGCAGTTACAGACAGGGGAACTATGGCTACACCTTC	CASSYRQGNYGYTF
NA	TRBV6-5	NA	TRBJ2-1	TGTGCCAGCAGCCGGGTGACCAATGAGCAGTTCTTC	CASSRVTNEQFF
NA	TRBV29-1	TRBD1	TRBJ1-6	TGCAGCGTCCGACAGGGTACTAATTCACCCCTCCACTTT	CSVRQGTNSPLHF
NA	TRBV7-2	NA	TRBJ1-4	TGTGCCAGCAGCCCCCGCCGCCCTGGGATGAAGGGGGAAAAACTGTTTTTT	CASSPRRPGMKGEKLFF
few	TRBV7-8	TRBD1	TRBJ2-3	TGTGCCAGCAGCTCGGGGACAGACATCACAGATACGCAGTATTTT	CASSSGTDITDTQYF
NA	TRBV7-2	TRBD1	TRBJ2-1	TGTGCCAGCAGCTTAGCGCCCCCGGGACAGGGCGGGAATGAGCAGTTCTTC	CASSLAPPGQGGNEQFF
NA	TRBV6-1	NA	TRBJ1-5	TGTGCCAGCGGGAGGGATCAGCCCCAGCATTTT	CASGRDQPQHF